Following are 24 T cell receptor beta chains from one sample sequenced in a study of T cells in women clearing cervical HPV infection. The table came from immunoSEQ multiplex PCR; TCRdb's copy has only in-frame clones and leaves some out. The specimen's table records over 30,000 clones. Sequenced sample: blood buffy coat. These receptors were collected from a woman aged 18 to 75 with a cervical HPV16 infection that either progressed to CIN3+ or cleared (not recorded which).

Note on this clone: The CDR3 end lies 3 residues beyond the end of the read and is filled in from the germline J gene. The chain links TRBV3-1 (or the pseudogene TRBV3-2) to TRBJ2-2; 7 nucleotides match TRBD2. The CDR3 loop spans 16 amino acids. The V gene's germline CDR1 is LGHDT and CDR2 YNNKEL (reference sequence). The trim removed 0 bases at V and 5 bases at J, leaving 6 bases unmatched. CDR3 DNA, as far as it was read: TGTGCCAGCAGCCAAGACGGAGGCGGGAGAACCGGGGAG. The encoded protein is CASSQDGGGRTGE. The whole CDR3 protein is CASSQDGGGRTGELFF.

For this clone: The DNA ends 3 residues before the CDR3 does, and the rest of the CDR3 is filled in from the germline J gene. The chain couples TRBV2 to TRBJ2-3; D ambiguous. The CDR3 covers 14 residues. Germline assignment: CDR1 SNHLY and CDR2 FYNNEI. The CDR3 sequence: CASRAMAGVGTQYF. The covered CDR3 bases are TGTGCCAGCAGAGCTATGGCCGGCGTAGGGACG.

In regard to this clone: The CDR3 end falls 3 residues outside the read, so it is completed with the germline J gene. This chain connects TRBV28 to TRBJ1-5; perhaps TRBD1 as D (5 bases). Trimming left V 3 bases short and J 1 base short, with 7 bases between. Germline CDR1 is MDHEN and CDR2 is SYDVKM. The CDR3 extends over 14 amino acids. CDR3 DNA, as far as it was read: TGTGCCAGCAGTTTCCAGGGAAGCAATCAGCCC. Translation: CASSFQGSNQP. The entire CDR3 protein reads CASSFQGSNQPQHF.

Regarding this clone: The DNA ends 3 residues before the CDR3 does, and the rest of the CDR3 is filled in from the germline J gene. The rearrangement joins TRBV12-5 to TRBJ1-5; a weak D match, TRBD1 (6 bases). Germline values: CDR1 LGHNT, CDR2 FRNRAP. CDR3 length: 17 residues. V lost 4 bases to trimming and J lost 0 bases, with 16 bases between them. CDR3 DNA, as far as it was read: TGTGCTAGTGGTTCCGGGACAAATCGATATAGCAATCAGCCC. Protein: CASGSGTNRYSNQP. In full, the CDR3 reads CASGSGTNRYSNQPQHF. Full variable domain (rest looked up from reference TRBV12-5 and TRBJ1-5): DARVTQTPRHKVTEMGQEVTMRCQPILGHNTVFWYRQTMMQGLELLAYFRNRAPLDDSGMPKDRFSAEMPDATLATLKIQPSEPRDSAVYFCASGSGTNRYSNQPQHFGDGTRLSIL.

Notes on this clone: The read terminates 3 residues ahead of where the CDR3 ends, so the germline J gene completes it. This chain connects TRBV19 to TRBJ2-7; tentatively, D is TRBD1 (6 bases). The V end was cut by 5 bases, the J end by 1 base, with 12 bases between. Germline assignment: CDR1 LNHDA and CDR2 SQIVND (reference sequence). The CDR3 is made up of 14 amino acids. CDR3 sequence: CASSVLGTSYEQYF. The sequenced part of the CDR3 DNA is TGTGCCAGTAGTGTACTAGGGACATCCTACGAG.

As to this clone: The CDR3 end lies 3 residues beyond the end of the read and is filled in from the germline J gene. The gene calls are TRBV6-2 or TRBV6-3 and TRBJ2-7, with 10 bases that match TRBD2. CDR3 length: 15 amino acids. Trimming at V came to 4 bases and at J to 2 bases, leaving 5 bases not matched to a gene. CDR1 and CDR2 from the germline V gene are MNHEY and SVGEGT. The sequenced CDR3 bases are TGTGCCAGCAGTTCCGGACTAGCGGTCCCCTACGAG. Translation gives CASSSGLAVPYE. The full CDR3 reads CASSSGLAVPYEQYF.

Turning to this clone: The read ends 3 residues before the CDR3 terminus; that terminus is restored from the germline J gene. The J gene is TRBJ2-5, the V gene TRBV20-1, with D perhaps matching TRBD1 or TRBD2 (5 bases each). Germline CDR1 is DFQATT and CDR2 is SNEGSKA (reference sequence). The length of the CDR3 is 13 residues. V was shortened by 3 bases and J by 1 base, with 9 bases between the two germline ends. The CDR3 bases that were read are TGCAGTGCTAGCACAGGAGGCCAAGAGACC. This codes for CSASTGGQET. The whole CDR3 reads CSASTGGQETQYF.

Comments on this clone: The sequence runs out 3 residues before the end of the CDR3; the remainder is reconstructed from the germline J gene. The chain has TRBV5-4 and TRBJ2-3; D is ambiguous. The CDR3 covers 14 residues. Trimming cost V 0 bases and J 0 bases, with 5 bases left between them. Germline V gives CDR1 SGHNT, CDR2 YYREEE (reference sequence). The part of the CDR3 DNA that was read is TGTGCCAGCAGCTTGGTGGCAAGCACAGATACG. This codes for CASSLVASTDT. Given in full, the CDR3 is CASSLVASTDTQYF.

As to this clone: The CDR3 extends 3 residues past the end of the read, so its final part is completed from the germline J gene. V is TRBV12-3 or TRBV12-4 and J is TRBJ2-1; TRBD1 agrees at 8 bases. This CDR3 contains 13 residues. With V trimmed by 3 bases and J by 9 bases, 4 bases remained unmatched. The CDR3 protein is CASSFMTGVEQFF. The sequenced CDR3 bases are TGTGCCAGCAGTTTCATGACAGGGGTTGAG.

For this clone: The read ends 3 residues shy of where the CDR3 ends; the end is completed using the germline J gene. The chain recombines TRBV19 with TRBJ2-7; 12 bases match TRBD2. Germline CDR1 is LNHDA and CDR2 is SQIVND (reference sequence). V dropped 6 bases and J dropped 4; count of bases not matched to a gene: 7. The CDR3 has 15 amino acids. The CDR3 DNA, read in part, is TGTGCCAGTAGCGAGACTAGCGGGAGAAGGTACGAG. Translation: CASSETSGRRYE. The entire CDR3 protein is CASSETSGRRYEQYF.

On this clone itself: The read ends 3 residues early relative to the CDR3; the germline J gene fills the gap. The chain carries TRBV6-1 and TRBJ1-1; a possible D gene is TRBD1 (6 bases). CDR3 length: 13 residues. Between the trimmed V and J ends, which lost 4 bases and 6 bases, there was a span of 12 bases. Germline loops: CDR1 MNHNS, CDR2 SASEGT. The CDR3 reads CASSAQGRSEAFF. CDR3 DNA, as far as it was read: TGTGCCAGCAGTGCACAGGGAAGGTCTGAA.

Points on this clone: The read stops 3 residues short of the end of the CDR3; the missing end is completed from the germline J gene. This rearrangement joins TRBV30 to TRBJ1-2; 8 nucleotides agree with TRBD1. CDR1 and CDR2 from the germline V gene are GTSNPN and SVGIG (reference sequence). The CDR3 extends over 14 amino acids. Trimming cost V 4 bases and J 1 base; bases outside gene matches: 5. The CDR3 loop reads CAWIGGQGNYGYTF. CDR3 DNA (partial): TGTGCCTGGATAGGAGGACAGGGTAACTATGGC.

Details on this clone: The read stops 3 residues short of the end of the CDR3; the missing end is completed from the germline J gene. The chain links TRBV7-2 to TRBJ1-6, with D tentatively TRBD1 (5 bases). Germline CDR1 and CDR2: SGHTA and FQGNSA. There are 15 residues in the CDR3. V gave up 6 bases and J gave up 6 bases, with 15 bases separating them. The DNA read from the CDR3 is TGTGCCAGCAGTCTTACCCCAGGGCGTAATTCACCC. This sequence encodes CASSLTPGRNSP. The CDR3 as a whole reads CASSLTPGRNSPLHF.

Turning to this clone: The read terminates 3 residues before the CDR3 end, so the remaining end is supplied by the germline J gene. J is TRBJ2-1 and V is TRBV7-3; 10 nucleotides match TRBD2. Trimming removed 5 bases from V and 8 bases from J; junction bases left unmatched: 9. CDR3 length: 15 amino acids. Germline CDR1 is SGHTA and CDR2 is FQGTGA. The sequenced CDR3 bases are TGTGCCAGCAGCCTCCTAGGGACTAGCGTCGATGAG. Translated, it gives CASSLLGTSVDE. Given in full, the CDR3 is CASSLLGTSVDEQFF.

Remarks on this clone: The DNA ends 3 residues before the CDR3 does, and the rest of the CDR3 is filled in from the germline J gene. The gene calls are TRBV20-1 and TRBJ1-1; D call uncertain. From germline, CDR1 is DFQATT and CDR2 SNEGSKA (reference sequence). The CDR3 covers 11 residues. The CDR3 sequence: CSAPREAEAFF. Partial CDR3 DNA: TGCAGTGCTCCCCGAGAGGCCGAA.

Turning to this clone: Coverage ceases 3 residues before the CDR3 finishes, and the germline J gene fills in the end. The chain joins TRBV6-2 or TRBV6-3 to TRBJ2-3; TRBD2 matches at 11 bases. CDR3 length: 17 residues. V lost 6 bases, J lost 5 bases, and 13 bases stayed unmatched. Germline assignment: CDR1 MNHEY and CDR2 SVGEGT. The CDR3 DNA, read in part, is TGTGCCAGCAGCCCCCCGACTAGCGGGGCTACCAAAGATACG. It translates to CASSPPTSGATKDT. The CDR3 in full is CASSPPTSGATKDTQYF.

Worth noting for this clone: The sequence runs out 3 residues before the end of the CDR3; the remainder is reconstructed from the germline J gene. J is TRBJ2-3 and V is TRBV7-2; TRBD1 might be the D (5 bases). Trimming took 4 bases from V and 3 from J, leaving 14 bases between them. Germline V gene lookup returns CDR1 SGHTA and CDR2 FQGNSA. This CDR3 is built from 15 residues. The sequenced CDR3 bases are TGTGCCAGCAGCTACAATAACTACAGGACAGATACG. It translates to CASSYNNYRTDT. The whole CDR3 is CASSYNNYRTDTQYF.

Of note for this clone: The sequenced fragment ends 3 residues before the CDR3 boundary, so the rest is inferred from the germline J gene. The genes are TRBV6-2 or TRBV6-3 and TRBJ1-5, with no clear D. The V and J ends lost 4 bases and 1 base respectively, with 8 bases between them. Germline CDR1 is MNHEY and CDR2 is SVGEGT. The CDR3 runs 14 residues. CDR3 loop: CASSSEGSNQPQHF. The CDR3 bases that were read are TGTGCCAGCAGTTCGGAAGGGAGCAATCAGCCC.

As for this clone: The read finishes 3 residues shy of the CDR3 end, and the germline J gene is used to complete it. The chain combines TRBV7-2 with TRBJ2-1; D gene unclear. The ends were cut back, 1 base at V and 9 bases at J, with 10 bases in the middle. This CDR3 is 13 amino acids long. CDR1 is SGHTA and CDR2 is FQGNSA in the germline V gene. The CDR3 spells CASSLERIGEQFF. Partial CDR3 DNA: TGTGCCAGCAGCTTAGAGAGAATCGGTGAG.

As concerns this clone: A junction boundary mismatches the germline segment, possibly from a read error. The read finishes 3 residues shy of the CDR3 end, and the germline J gene is used to complete it. V and J are TRBV4-2 and TRBJ2-3; 10 bases fit TRBD1. This CDR3 is 15 amino acids long. Germline CDR1 LGHNA, CDR2 YNFKEQ. CDR3: CASSQGDRGRDTQYF. CDR3 bases read: TGCGCCAGCAGCCAAGGGGACAGGGGAAGGGATACG.

CDR3: CASSTPPRYEQYF. The CDR3 bases that were read are TGTGCCAGTAGTACACCCCCTAGGTACGAG. The chain has TRBV19 and TRBJ2-7; D unclear. The read finishes 3 residues shy of the CDR3 end, and the germline J gene is used to complete it. The V end was cut by 4 bases, the J end by 4 bases, with 11 bases between. Germline-derived CDR1 and CDR2 are LNHDA and SQIVND (reference sequence). This CDR3 contains 13 residues. The entire variable domain, with the rest obtained from reference TRBV19 and TRBJ2-7, is as follows: DGGITQSPKYLFRKEGQNVTLSCEQNLNHDAMYWYRQDPGQGLRLIYYSQIVNDFQKGDIAEGYSVSREKKESFPLTVTSAQKNPTAFYLCASSTPPRYEQYFGPGTRLTVT.

Comments on this clone: The read ends 3 residues shy of where the CDR3 ends; the end is completed using the germline J gene. The V gene is TRBV7-9, the J gene TRBJ2-5; D may be TRBD1 or TRBD2 (5 bases each). Germline V gene sequence: CDR1 SEHNR, CDR2 FQNEAQ (reference sequence). Trimming removed 6 bases at V and 3 bases at J, with 17 bases between. The CDR3 totals 15 residues. The CDR3 region is CASRPEGLREETQYF. CDR3 DNA (partial): TGTGCCAGCAGACCAGAGGGGCTCCGGGAAGAGACC.

Turning to this clone: The read stops 3 residues short of the end of the CDR3; the missing end is completed from the germline J gene. The rearrangement joins TRBV28 to TRBJ2-7; TRBD2 might be the D (5 bases). Between the trimmed V and J ends, which lost 6 bases and 0 bases, there was a span of 21 bases. This CDR3 is built from 17 residues. CDR1 MDHEN and CDR2 SYDVKM come from the germline V gene. Incomplete CDR3 DNA: TGTGCCAGCAGACCTGCCTTCGGGGAGAGCTTCTCCTACGAG. Translating gives CASRPAFGESFSYE. The complete CDR3 reads CASRPAFGESFSYEQYF.

As to this clone: The read stops 3 residues short of the end of the CDR3; the missing end is completed from the germline J gene. The chain joins TRBV7-3 to TRBJ2-1; D is possibly TRBD2 (6 bases). Between the trimmed V and J ends, which lost 5 bases and 9 bases, there was a span of 20 bases. This CDR3 is built from 15 residues. The germline gives CDR1 SGHTA, CDR2 FQGTGA. CDR3 sequence reads: CASSQEPGLHFEQFF. Partial CDR3 DNA: TGTGCCAGCAGCCAAGAACCGGGACTCCACTTTGAG.